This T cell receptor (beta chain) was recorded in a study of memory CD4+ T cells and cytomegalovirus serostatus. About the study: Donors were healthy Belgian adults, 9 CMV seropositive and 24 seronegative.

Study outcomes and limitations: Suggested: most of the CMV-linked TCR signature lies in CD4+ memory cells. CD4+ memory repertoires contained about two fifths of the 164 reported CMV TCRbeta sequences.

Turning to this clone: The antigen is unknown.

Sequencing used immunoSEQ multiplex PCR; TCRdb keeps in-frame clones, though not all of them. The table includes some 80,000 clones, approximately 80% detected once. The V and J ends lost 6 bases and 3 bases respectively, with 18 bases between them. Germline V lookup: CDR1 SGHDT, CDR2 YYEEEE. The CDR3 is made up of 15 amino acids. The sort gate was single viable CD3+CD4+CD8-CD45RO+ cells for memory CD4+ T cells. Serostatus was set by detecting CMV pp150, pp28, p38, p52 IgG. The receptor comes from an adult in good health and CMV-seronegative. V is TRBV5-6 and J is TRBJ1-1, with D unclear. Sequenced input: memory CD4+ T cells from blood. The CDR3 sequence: CASTRRSLRYTEAFF. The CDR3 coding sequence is TGTGCCAGCACCCGCCGAAGCCTCCGGTACACTGAAGCTTTCTTT.